The entry below describes one TCR beta chain. The data were taken from a study of blood T cell repertoires in COVID-19. Overall study context: The United States, Italy and Spain provided the acute and convalescent COVID-19 samples.

The CDR3 extends over 14 amino acids. Germline loops: CDR1 LGHDT, CDR2 YNNKEL (reference sequence). The junction had 8 bases not matched to a gene; V was cut back by 3 bases and J by 6 bases. Clones were sequenced by immunoSEQ multiplex PCR, and TCRdb holds only the in-frame ones, with some missing. The table lists some 220,000 clones, approximately 83% of them singletons. This rearrangement joins TRBV3-1 (or the pseudogene TRBV3-2) to TRBJ2-7, with 7 bases that match TRBD1. Sequenced input: peripheral blood. The clonotype originates from a woman aged 30 to 39 who had recovered from COVID-19. The CDR3 is CASSQRQGASEQYF. The CDR3 DNA sequence: TGTGCCAGCAGCCAGCGACAGGGAGCTAGCGAGCAGTACTTC.